The clone carrying this TCR beta chain was picked up one time. The data originate from a study of blood T cell repertoires in COVID-19. Libraries were prepared by immunoSEQ multiplex PCR; TCRdb keeps only in-frame clonotypes and omits some of them. The sample contains under 200,000 clones, under 90% of which appear only once. This CDR3 is 18 amino acids long. From germline, CDR1 is GTSNPN and CDR2 SVGIG (reference sequence). V shed 2 bases and J 3 bases; nucleotides not matched to a gene: 14. The Seattle patients joined while their infection was active and were tracked longitudinally afterward. Sequencing used peripheral blood. This clonotype was sampled from a woman aged 70-85 years with COVID-19, enrolled during active disease. The chain carries TRBV30 and TRBJ1-5; 9 bases line up with TRBD1. CDR3 sequence reads: CAWSTTGGGPLFNQPQHF. CDR3 DNA: TGTGCCTGGAGTACGACAGGGGGTGGTCCCCTCTTCAATCAGCCCCAGCATTTT.